This TCR beta chain was identified during a study of cytomegalovirus exposure and HLA in healthy donors. The PCR was carried out with 60 Vbeta primers and 13 Jbeta primers. Sequencing was performed with immunoSEQ multiplex PCR; in TCRdb, only in-frame clones are kept and a portion is missing. The profile shows about 190,000 clones, about three quarters of them singletons. The receptor comes from a woman in her thirties or forties in good health and CMV-seronegative. The specimen was PBMCs.

The CDR3 is CASSLETGTSGTRGQFF. In DNA, the CDR3 is TGTGCCAGCAGCTTAGAAACCGGGACTAGCGGGACGCGGGGGCAGTTCTTC. The chain combines TRBV11-2 with TRBJ2-1; 13 positions match TRBD2. Losses at the gene ends were 0 bases for V and 12 bases for J; bases not matched to a gene: 11. Germline values: CDR1 SGHAT, CDR2 FQNNGV. This CDR3 contains 17 residues.